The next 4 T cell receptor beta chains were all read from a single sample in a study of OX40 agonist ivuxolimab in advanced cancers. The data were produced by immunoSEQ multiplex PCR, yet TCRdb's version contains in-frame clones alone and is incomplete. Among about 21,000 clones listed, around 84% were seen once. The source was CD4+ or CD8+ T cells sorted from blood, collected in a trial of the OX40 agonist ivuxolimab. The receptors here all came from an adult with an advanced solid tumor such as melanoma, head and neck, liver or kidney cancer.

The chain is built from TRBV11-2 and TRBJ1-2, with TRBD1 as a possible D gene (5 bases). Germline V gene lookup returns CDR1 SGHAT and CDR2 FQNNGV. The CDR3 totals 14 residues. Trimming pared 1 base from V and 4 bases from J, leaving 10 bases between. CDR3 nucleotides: TGTGCCAGCAGCTTAGTGACAGACGTCTATGGCTACACCTTC. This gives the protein CASSLVTDVYGYTF.

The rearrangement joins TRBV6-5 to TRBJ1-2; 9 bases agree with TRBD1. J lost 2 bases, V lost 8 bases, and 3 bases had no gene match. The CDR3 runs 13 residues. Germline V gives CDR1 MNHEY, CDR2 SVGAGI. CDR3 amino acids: CASGQGLNYGYTF. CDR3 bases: TGTGCCAGCGGACAGGGGTTAAACTATGGCTACACCTTC.

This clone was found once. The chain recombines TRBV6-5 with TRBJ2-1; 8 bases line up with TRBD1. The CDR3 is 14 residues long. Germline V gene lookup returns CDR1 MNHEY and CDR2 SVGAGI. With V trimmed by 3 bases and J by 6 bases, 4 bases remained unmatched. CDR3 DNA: TGTGCCAGCAGTTATCGGACAGGGAGCAATGAGCAGTTCTTC. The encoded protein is CASSYRTGSNEQFF.

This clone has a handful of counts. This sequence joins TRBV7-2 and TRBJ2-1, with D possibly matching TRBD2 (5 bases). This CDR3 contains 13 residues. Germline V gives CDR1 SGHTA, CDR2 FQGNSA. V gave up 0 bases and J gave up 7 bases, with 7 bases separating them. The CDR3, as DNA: TGTGCCAGCAGCTTAGCTCGAGGGAATGAGCAGTTCTTC. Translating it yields CASSLARGNEQFF.